The following is a T cell receptor (beta chain) sequence with its context. Its antigen target is currently unknown. No base qualities exist here, and no much larger clone lies one base off it. Looking up the germline V gene (reference sequence) yields CDR1 SGHNT and CDR2 YYREEE. From the cysteine through the phenylalanine, the CDR3 covers 16 amino acids. Only CDR3 DNA remains: 48 bases, in frame from the first base. V is trimmed back by 0 bases and J by 7 bases, and the junction contains 9 bases that no gene match accounts for. The source of the sample is a study of blood T cell repertoires in COVID-19 (dated by TCRdb to the early 2020s). In terms of the full investigation: Samples covering the acute and convalescent phases of COVID-19 were provided by collaborators in the United States, Italy and Spain. The material from the prospective study consisted of cDNA or gDNA derived from T cells, B-cell-depleted T cells, or PBMCs. Subjects who had been exposed to COVID-19, were actively infected with it, or had recovered from it provided the deeply sampled blood TCRbeta repertoires that made up the dataset. The repertoires were released in a freely available public database intended as a resource for research on the immune response to SARS-CoV-2. Samples came from the ongoing ImmuneRACE study (first 160 participants) plus 1,254 subjects from 6 global collaborators. A de-identified subject ID, COVID-19 status, age in years and sex were almost always included in the sample metadata. Where available, HLA class I and class II types were taken from metadata supplied by the sample provider and were not determined by assay-based typing.

Overall study outcomes, separate from this receptor: How much clinical and demographic metadata was included differed by source and by participant, and the metadata was provided uncurated.

Collaborating institutions collected whole blood in K2EDTA tubes following their own protocols. For TCRbeta analysis, collaborator samples were shipped as frozen whole blood, as isolated PBMCs, or as DNA extracted from either sample type. The immunoSEQ Assay, a bias-controlled multiplex PCR, was used to amplify TCRbeta CDR3 regions from genomic DNA. The original pipeline was this. The number of nucleated cells in each sample was estimated from the amplification of reference gene primers within the assay. To quantify the absolute abundance of each unique TCRbeta CDR3 rearrangement, sequence reads were collapsed and filtered. For each sample, productive Simpson clonality was calculated as the square root of Simpson's diversity index over productive rearrangements. The table comes from immuneACCESS by way of TCRdb, which keeps in-frame sequences with V and J called. Part of the clones is missing from these tables; in studies checked, under half for an unresolved V gene and the rest for unknown reasons. From that table come the V and J calls and clone size; the DNA was used to work out D and trimming. The sample yields 200,000 to 250,000 clones; 85% to 90% were counted once. The ten top clones hold less than 3% of the sample.

Recombination joined TRBV5-4 with TRBJ1-4; 7 nucleotides in the junction match TRBD1. The sequenced sample consisted of peripheral blood. The TCR sequence derives from a woman aged 60 to 75 with acute or convalescent COVID-19. The DNA reads as follows: TGTGCCAGCAGCTTGGGACAGGGTCGGCGAAGTGAAAAACTGTTTTTT. This gives the protein CASSLGQGRRSEKLFF.